This T cell receptor (beta chain) was sequenced during a study of T-cell reconstitution after alpha-beta-depleted transplantation in children (dated by TCRdb to the mid-2010s). Regarding the study in general: The study quantitatively tracked T-cell immune reconstitution after TCRalphabeta/CD19-depleted allogeneic hematopoietic cell transplantation in children using TCR repertoire profiling.

The library was made by PCR. TCRdb lists the instrument as Illumina HiSeq 2500. To normalize quantification of the TCRbeta repertoire, the TCR libraries were built with molecular barcoding that relied on unique molecular identifiers. TCRdb passed the public sequencing reads through fastp at Q25 and MiXCR, retaining productive beta sequences. Identical CDR3 protein sequences are pooled into one entry, listed with their most common genes and DNA. The sample includes about 980,000 distinct CDR3 sequences, with less than 30% observed a single time. The ten largest clones add up to about 28% of the sample. A remark on this clonotype: Its antigen is not yet known. Within one base of it there is no much larger clone, and no base qualities were kept.

The paper as a whole reports these results and caveats: In some patients, the high TCRbeta diversity seen at day 60 was put down to recipient T cells and intrathymic progenitors that had survived conditioning. Over subsequent months, a decline in hyperexpanded clone frequencies was noted, and after one year, T-cell counts and TCRbeta diversity were mostly ascribed to newly produced T cells. Apparently early alphabetaT-cell count recovery about two months after transplant reportedly relied on only several hundred rapidly expanded clones derived from non-depleted graft cells.

The treatment or condition label here, explained by the study, means: allogeneic hematopoietic cell transplantation with graft depleted of TCRalphabeta T cells and CD19 B cells. Transplant recipients were children who received TCRalphabeta/CD19-depleted allogeneic hematopoietic cell grafts. The source is a boy in the first two years of life who had a stem cell transplant for SCID, so the T cells may come from the graft donor. Sequenced material: PBMCs, mostly from graft donor cells, taken 360 days after TCRalphabeta/CD19-depleted stem cell transplant.

The DNA sequence is as follows: TGTGCCAGCTTTGGCGGGTCCTCTGGAAACACCATATATTTT. This codes for CASFGGSSGNTIYF. The sequence links TRBV28 to TRBJ1-3; the D gene cannot be named for sure. Including the terminal cysteine and phenylalanine, the CDR3 comprises 14 residues. The kept DNA is CDR3 alone, 42 bases in frame from the first base. V was cut back by 8 bases and J by 0 bases, leaving a gap of 11 bases between them. The germline V gene specifies MDHEN as CDR1 and SYDVKM as CDR2. Here the CDR3 is joined to the reference TRBV28 and TRBJ1-3 genes, and the full variable domain is: DVKVTQSSRYLVKRTGEKVFLECVQDMDHENMFWYRQDPGLGLRLIYFSYDVKMKEKGDIPEGYSVSREKKERFSLILESASTNQTSMYLCASFGGSSGNTIYFGEGSWLTVV.